This T cell receptor beta chain was captured in a study of identical twins. Study observations and caveats: Models predicted too little out-of-frame TCR alpha sharing in monozygotic twins.

With 1 base removed from V and 9 bases from J, the gap between germline ends came to 10 bases. The germline V gene has CDR1 SQVTM and CDR2 ANQGSEA. This CDR3 has 13 residues. This clonotype showed up just a few times. Antigen specificity is unknown. TCRdb recomputed calls from the 5' RACE reads with MiXCR, one row per CDR3 protein. The repertoire consists of about 530,000 distinct CDR3 sequences, with around 22% occurring once and the leading ten covering 0.4% to 0.6%. Another study also made use of these data, one on yellow fever vaccine responses in identical twins. That source notes: Reported findings indicate that twins' vaccine T cell responses seemed partially convergent, partially personalized.

The TCR sequence derives from a woman aged 18-29 years in good health. The sequencing input was CD4+ T cells sorted from blood. This chain links TRBV29-1 with TRBJ1-6; D is unresolved. DNA of the CDR3: TGCAGCGTTGAAGTGAGTCCTGGTTCACCCCTCCACTTT. Amino acids: CSVEVSPGSPLHF.